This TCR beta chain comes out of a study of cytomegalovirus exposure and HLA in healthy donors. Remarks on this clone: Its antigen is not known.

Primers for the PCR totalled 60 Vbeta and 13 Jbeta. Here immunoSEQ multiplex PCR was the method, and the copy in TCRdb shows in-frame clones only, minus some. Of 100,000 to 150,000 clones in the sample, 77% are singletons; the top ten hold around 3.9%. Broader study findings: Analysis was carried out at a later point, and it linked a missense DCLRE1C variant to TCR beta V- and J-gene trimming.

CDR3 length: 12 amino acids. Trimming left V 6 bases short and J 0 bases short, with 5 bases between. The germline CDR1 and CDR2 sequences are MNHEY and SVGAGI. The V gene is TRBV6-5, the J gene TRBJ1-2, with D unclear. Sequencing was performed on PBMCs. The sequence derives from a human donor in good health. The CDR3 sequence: CASSLANYGYTF. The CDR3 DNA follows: TGTGCCAGCAGCCTAGCTAACTATGGCTACACCTTC.